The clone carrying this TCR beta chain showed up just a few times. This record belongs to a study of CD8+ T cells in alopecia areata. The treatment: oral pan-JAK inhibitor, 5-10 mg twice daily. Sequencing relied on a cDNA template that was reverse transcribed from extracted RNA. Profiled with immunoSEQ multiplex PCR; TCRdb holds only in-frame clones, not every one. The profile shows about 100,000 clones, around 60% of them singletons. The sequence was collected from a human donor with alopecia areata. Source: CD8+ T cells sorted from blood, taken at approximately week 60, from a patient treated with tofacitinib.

CDR3 in amino acids: CASSPGQIYSGANVLTF. CDR3 bases: TGTGCCAGCTCACCGGGACAGATATACTCTGGGGCCAACGTCCTGACTTTC. The chain employs TRBV18 and TRBJ2-6, with 7 nucleotides matching TRBD1. The CDR3 contains 17 residues. Germline loops: CDR1 KGHSH, CDR2 LQKENI. With V trimmed by 3 bases and J by 0 bases, 5 bases remained unmatched.